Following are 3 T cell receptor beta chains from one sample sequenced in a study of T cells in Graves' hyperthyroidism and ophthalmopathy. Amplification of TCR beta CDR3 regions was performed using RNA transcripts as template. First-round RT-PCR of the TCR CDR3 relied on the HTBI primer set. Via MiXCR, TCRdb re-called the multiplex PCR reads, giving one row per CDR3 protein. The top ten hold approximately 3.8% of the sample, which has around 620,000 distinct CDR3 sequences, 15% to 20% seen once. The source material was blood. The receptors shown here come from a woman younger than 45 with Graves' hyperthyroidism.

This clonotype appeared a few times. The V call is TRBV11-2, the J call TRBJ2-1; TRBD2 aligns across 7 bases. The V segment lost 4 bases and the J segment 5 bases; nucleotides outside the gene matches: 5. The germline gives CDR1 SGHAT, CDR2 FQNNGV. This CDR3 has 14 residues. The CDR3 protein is CASSSSLADNEQFF. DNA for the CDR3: TGTGCCAGCAGCTCCTCGCTAGCGGACAATGAGCAGTTCTTC. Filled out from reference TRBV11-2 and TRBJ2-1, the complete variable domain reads EAGVAQSPRYKIIEKRQSVAFWCNPISGHATLYWYQQILGQGPKLLIQFQNNGVVDDSQLPKDRFSAERLKGVDSTLKIQPAKLEDSAVYLCASSSSLADNEQFFGPGTRLTVL.

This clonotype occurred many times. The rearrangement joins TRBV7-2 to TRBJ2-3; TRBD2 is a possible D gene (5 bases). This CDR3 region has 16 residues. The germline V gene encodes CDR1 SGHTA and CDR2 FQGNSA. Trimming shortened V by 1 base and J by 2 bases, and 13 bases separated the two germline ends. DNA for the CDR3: TGTGCCAGCAGCTTAGATGTGCTGGGAGTCACAGATACGCAGTATTTT. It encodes CASSLDVLGVTDTQYF.

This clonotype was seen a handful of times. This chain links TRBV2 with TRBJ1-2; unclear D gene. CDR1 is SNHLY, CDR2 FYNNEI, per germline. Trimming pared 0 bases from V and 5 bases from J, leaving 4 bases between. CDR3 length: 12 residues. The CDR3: CASSEAVYGYTF. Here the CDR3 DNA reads TGTGCCAGCAGTGAAGCAGTTTATGGCTACACCTTC.